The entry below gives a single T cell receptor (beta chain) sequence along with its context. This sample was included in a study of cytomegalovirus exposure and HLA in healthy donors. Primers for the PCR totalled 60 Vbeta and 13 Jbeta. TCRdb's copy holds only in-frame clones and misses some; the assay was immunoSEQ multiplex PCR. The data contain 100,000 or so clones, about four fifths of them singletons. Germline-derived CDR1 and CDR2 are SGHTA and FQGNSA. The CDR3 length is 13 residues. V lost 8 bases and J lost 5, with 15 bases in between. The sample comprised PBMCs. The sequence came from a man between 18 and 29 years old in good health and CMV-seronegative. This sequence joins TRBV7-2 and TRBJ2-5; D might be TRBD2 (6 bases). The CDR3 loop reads CASFRGSYETQYF. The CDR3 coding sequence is TGTGCCAGCTTCCGGGGGTCCTATGAGACCCAGTACTTC.